The rows below give T cell receptor beta chains drawn from one sample of a study of shared clonotypes between healthy human individuals. TCRdb keeps only in-frame clones here, not all; method: immunoSEQ multiplex PCR. The data hold some 530,000 clones, with about 72% observed a single time. The sequenced material came from PBMCs. Receptors were obtained from a woman aged 40 to 50 in good health. Some clones in this sample may be carry-over from other donors' samples. CDR3s include the opening cysteine and the closing phenylalanine or tryptophan. D genes are given only for firm matches. Where a row states a size, it is once, few, many or the class of an expanded clone; other rows omit it.

d_gene	v_gene	len	abundance	j_gene	CDR3nt	CDR3aa
NA	TRBV7-2	15	NA	TRBJ2-7	TGTGCCAGCAGCTTAGGAACCGGGACCATCTACGAGCAGTACTTC	CASSLGTGTIYEQYF
NA	TRBV5-4	16	NA	TRBJ2-1	TGTGCCAGCAGCTTGGGGCTCGGGAGTGGCTCGACTGAGCAGTTCTTC	CASSLGLGSGSTEQFF
NA	TRBV10-1	16	NA	TRBJ2-2	TGCGCCAGCAGTGAGTCCTTTGTGCAAAGCACCGGGGAGCTGTTTTTT	CASSESFVQSTGELFF
NA	TRBV5-1	14	NA	TRBJ2-5	TGCGCCAGCAGCTTGGAAGGCTACCAAGAGACCCAGTACTTC	CASSLEGYQETQYF
NA	TRBV19	19	few	TRBJ1-5	TGTGCCAGTAGGGCCGATGCAGGGTATTTTTCATATAGCAATCAGCCCCAGCATTTT	CASRADAGYFSYSNQPQHF
NA	TRBV19	16	NA	TRBJ2-5	TGTGCCAGTACTCCCCCCCCGAGGGACAAGAGAGAGACCCAGTACTTC	CASTPPPRDKRETQYF
NA	TRBV18	11	NA	TRBJ2-5	TGTGCCAGCTCGCTCCAAGAGACCCAGTACTTC	CASSLQETQYF
NA	TRBV5-1	12	NA	TRBJ2-1	TGCGCCAGCAGCTTCCCGGGGAATGAGCAGTTCTTC	CASSFPGNEQFF
NA	TRBV11-2	17	NA	TRBJ2-7	TGTGCCAGCAGCTTAGATCGGGTCTACCAGAACGCCTACGAGCAGTACTTC	CASSLDRVYQNAYEQYF
NA	TRBV29-1	12	NA	TRBJ2-7	TGCAGCGCCGAGGATTCCCTTCACGAGCAGTACTTC	CSAEDSLHEQYF
TRBD1	TRBV28	13	NA	TRBJ1-2	TGTGCCAGCAGTTTAAGGGGGCTTCTCGGCTACACCTTC	CASSLRGLLGYTF
NA	TRBV5-6	13	NA	TRBJ2-5	TGTGCCAGCAGCATAATAATCCAAGAGACCCAGTACTTC	CASSIIIQETQYF
NA	TRBV15	14	NA	TRBJ2-7	TGTGCCACCAGCAGAGGCCCCTCAGCGTACGAGCAGTACTTC	CATSRGPSAYEQYF
NA	TRBV5-1	12	NA	TRBJ2-5	TGCGCCAGCAGCTCTCGACAAGAGACCCAGTACTTC	CASSSRQETQYF
NA	TRBV5-1	16	NA	TRBJ2-2	TGCGCCAGCAGTTTTACCTCGGGACCCCGAGGGGGGGAGCTGTTTTTT	CASSFTSGPRGGELFF
NA	TRBV7-9	13	NA	TRBJ1-5	TGTGCCAGCAGCTTACAGGGGAGTCAGCCCCAGCATTTT	CASSLQGSQPQHF
NA	TRBV28	16	NA	TRBJ1-3	TGTGCCAGCAGTTTCAGTAGAAGGTCCTCTGGAAACACCATATATTTT	CASSFSRRSSGNTIYF
TRBD1	TRBV19	13	NA	TRBJ2-7	TGTGCCACTAGGGACAGAGGGACCTACGAGCAGTACTTC	CATRDRGTYEQYF
TRBD2	TRBV30	20	NA	TRBJ2-7	TGTGCCTGGAGTGTTTATTGGACGGGCGGGAGATGGGAGGGCGTGTGCGAGCAGTACTTC	CAWSVYWTGGRWEGVCEQYF
NA	TRBV14	15	NA	TRBJ1-6	TGTGCCAGCAGCCTTGGGAGGCCCGCTAATTCACCCCTCCACTTT	CASSLGRPANSPLHF
TRBD2	TRBV6-5	14	many	TRBJ2-3	TGTGCCAGCAGGGTGGCGGGAGGAAGAGATACGCAGTATTTT	CASRVAGGRDTQYF
TRBD2	TRBV5-1	18	once	TRBJ2-5	TGCGCCAGCAGCTTATCCGGGACTAGCGGGAGTTCCCAAGAGACCCAGTACTTC	CASSLSGTSGSSQETQYF
NA	TRBV28	16	NA	TRBJ2-7	TGTGCCAGCAGTAACCTCGAGGGGTGGCAATCCTACGAGCAGTACTTC	CASSNLEGWQSYEQYF
NA	TRBV11-2	13	NA	TRBJ2-7	TGTGCCAGCAGCTTATGGCAGTCGTACGAGCAGTACTTC	CASSLWQSYEQYF
NA	TRBV7-9	16	NA	TRBJ2-2	TGTGCCAGCAGACCGGTCCGGGACACATTCACCGGGGAGCTGTTTTTT	CASRPVRDTFTGELFF
NA	TRBV27	14	few	TRBJ2-1	TGTGCCAGCAGTTTCTCGCTCTCCTACAATGAGCAGTTCTTC	CASSFSLSYNEQFF
NA	TRBV2	15	few	TRBJ2-5	TGTGCCAGCAGTCAATACGCAAGGTTAGGGGAGACCCAGTACTTC	CASSQYARLGETQYF
NA	TRBV6-1	15	once	TRBJ1-5	TGTGCCAGCAGTGAAGCGGGGCATAGCAATCAGCCCCAGCATTTT	CASSEAGHSNQPQHF
TRBD2	TRBV7-2	18	NA	TRBJ2-3	TGTGCCAGCAGCTTTTCTTCTGGGAGCGGGAGCTTTCAAGATACGCAGTATTTT	CASSFSSGSGSFQDTQYF
NA	TRBV4-3	13	NA	TRBJ1-2	TGCGCCAGCAAGGGGGTTAGGGGGGACGGCTACACCTTC	CASKGVRGDGYTF
TRBD2	TRBV2	13	NA	TRBJ2-1	TGTGCCAGCGGGAGGGCATCCTACAATGAGCAGTTCTTC	CASGRASYNEQFF
NA	TRBV28	16	NA	TRBJ1-3	TGTGCCAGCAGTTCCACTTTCAGGTTAGCTGGAAACACCATATATTTT	CASSSTFRLAGNTIYF
TRBD2	TRBV5-1	15	NA	TRBJ2-3	TGCGCCAGCGCCCCGGGACTAGCAGACGCAGATACGCAGTATTTT	CASAPGLADADTQYF
NA	TRBV5-1	14	NA	TRBJ1-4	TGCGCCAGCAGGCCCAGGGAGGCTAATGAAAAACTGTTTTTT	CASRPREANEKLFF
NA	TRBV2	14	NA	TRBJ2-2	TGTGCCAGCAGTGAAGTAGGACGTGCCGGGGAGCTGTTTTTT	CASSEVGRAGELFF
NA	TRBV6-5	16	NA	TRBJ2-2	TGTGCCAGCAGTTACGAGGACAGCCCGAGTACCGGGGAGCTGTTTTTT	CASSYEDSPSTGELFF
TRBD2	TRBV4-2	18	once	TRBJ2-5	TGTGCCAGCAGCCAAGGAGGACTAGCGGGAGGGGGGGGAGAGACCCAGTACTTC	CASSQGGLAGGGGETQYF
TRBD2	TRBV27	17	NA	TRBJ2-7	TGTGCCAGCAGCCCGAGGGGACTACCCGCCGGATTATACGAGCAGTACTTC	CASSPRGLPAGLYEQYF
TRBD1	TRBV30	15	NA	TRBJ1-2	TGTGCCTGGAGTGTAGGGGGCCCCGATTACTATGGCTACACCTTC	CAWSVGGPDYYGYTF
TRBD1	TRBV6-5	14	once	TRBJ2-7	TGTGCCAGCAGTAGCACAGGGGCGTCCTACGAGCAGTACTTC	CASSSTGASYEQYF
NA	TRBV10-1	16	NA	TRBJ2-7	TGCGCCAGCAGTGAGTCGCGAAACGGGACTCCCTACGAGCAGTACTTC	CASSESRNGTPYEQYF
TRBD2	TRBV13	16	NA	TRBJ2-2	TGTGCCAGCAGCTCCCAGTGGACTAGGGGCACCGGGGAGCTGTTTTTT	CASSSQWTRGTGELFF
NA	TRBV5-1	14	NA	TRBJ2-7	TGCGCCAGCAGCTTGGGACGAGACTCCTACGAGCAGTACTTC	CASSLGRDSYEQYF
TRBD2	TRBV11-2	15	once	TRBJ2-7	TGTGCCAGCAGCTTTACTAGCGGTGGCTCCTACGAGCAGTACTTC	CASSFTSGGSYEQYF
NA	TRBV7-9	14	NA	TRBJ2-1	TGTGCCAGCAGCTTAGGAATAGCCACCAATGAGCAGTTCTTC	CASSLGIATNEQFF
TRBD1	TRBV6-6	14	many	TRBJ2-7	TGTGCCAGCAGGCATCGACAGGGTTGGTACGAGCAGTACTTC	CASRHRQGWYEQYF
NA	TRBV9	16	NA	TRBJ1-3	TGTGCCAGCAGCGTAGTCGGCAGCAACTCTGGAAACACCATATATTTT	CASSVVGSNSGNTIYF
TRBD1	TRBV4-1	15	NA	TRBJ2-7	TGCGCCAGCAGCCCCCGGACAGGACAAGCCTACGAGCAGTACTTC	CASSPRTGQAYEQYF
NA	TRBV7-9	14	NA	TRBJ1-5	TGTGCCAGCAGCTCAGGGTTTAGCAATCAGCCCCAGCATTTT	CASSSGFSNQPQHF
NA	TRBV5-4	12	NA	TRBJ2-7	TGTGCCAGCAGCTGGGGAGGATACGAGCAGTACTTC	CASSWGGYEQYF
NA	TRBV30	13	NA	TRBJ1-1	TGTGCCTGGAGTGTACGGGTACCCACTGAAGCTTTCTTT	CAWSVRVPTEAFF
NA	TRBV6-1	19	few	TRBJ2-5	TGTGCCAGCAGTGAAGCTCACCGCACTGGGGTCCGTTTTCAAGAGACCCAGTACTTC	CASSEAHRTGVRFQETQYF
NA	TRBV29-1	12	NA	TRBJ2-3	TGCAGCGTTGGGGACAACACAGATACGCAGTATTTT	CSVGDNTDTQYF
NA	TRBV2	13	NA	TRBJ1-5	TGTGCCAGCAGAACAGGGCAACATCAGCCCCAGCATTTT	CASRTGQHQPQHF